This TCR beta chain came from a study of cytomegalovirus exposure and HLA in healthy donors. Study overall: Genotyping showed roughly 76% of a few hundred donors falling in the Caucasian-associated ancestry cluster. Study observations and caveats: More clonal expansion characterized HLA-associated TCR beta chains than equally common others in a later analysis. TCR beta chain V- and J-gene trimming was linked, in a later analysis, to a missense variant in DCLRE1C. The study dropped some indistinguishable V segments, TRBV6-2 and TRBV6-3 among them.

Primers: 60 Vbeta forward and 13 Jbeta reverse. Clones were read by immunoSEQ multiplex PCR, and TCRdb kept only the in-frame ones, dropping some. The table lists around 140,000 clones, approximately 77% of them singletons. With 2 bases removed from V and 5 bases from J, the gap between germline ends came to 6 bases. The CDR3 spans 11 residues. CDR1 DFQATT and CDR2 SNEGSKA come from the germline V gene (reference sequence). Turning to this clone: Its specificity is not known. Other DNA sequences in this sample translate to the same CDR3.

The sample comprised PBMCs. This clonotype was obtained from a woman in her thirties or forties in good health and CMV-seronegative. The chain couples TRBV20-1 to TRBJ2-5; no reliable D call. The CDR3: CSARPLETQYF. CDR3 nucleotide sequence: TGCAGTGCTAGACCCCTCGAGACCCAGTACTTC.